This T cell receptor (beta chain) appears in the sequencing data of a study of blood T cell repertoires in COVID-19. Study as a whole: Donors in the United States, Italy and Spain gave samples during acute or convalescent COVID-19.

Germline V CDR1 and CDR2: SQVTM, ANQGSEA. V gave up 7 bases and J gave up 4 bases, with 17 bases separating them. This CDR3 spans 14 amino acids. In this sample, this clone turned up a few times. Here immunoSEQ multiplex PCR was the method, and the copy in TCRdb shows in-frame clones only, minus some. The data show some 200,000 clones, 82% seen once. Sequenced input: peripheral blood. This receptor was identified in a middle-aged woman with acute or convalescent COVID-19. The chain has TRBV29-1 and TRBJ2-1; no definite D call. DNA for the CDR3: TGCAGCGCCCTCTCCGCAGACAAATACAATGAGCAGTTCTTC. This translates into CSALSADKYNEQFF.